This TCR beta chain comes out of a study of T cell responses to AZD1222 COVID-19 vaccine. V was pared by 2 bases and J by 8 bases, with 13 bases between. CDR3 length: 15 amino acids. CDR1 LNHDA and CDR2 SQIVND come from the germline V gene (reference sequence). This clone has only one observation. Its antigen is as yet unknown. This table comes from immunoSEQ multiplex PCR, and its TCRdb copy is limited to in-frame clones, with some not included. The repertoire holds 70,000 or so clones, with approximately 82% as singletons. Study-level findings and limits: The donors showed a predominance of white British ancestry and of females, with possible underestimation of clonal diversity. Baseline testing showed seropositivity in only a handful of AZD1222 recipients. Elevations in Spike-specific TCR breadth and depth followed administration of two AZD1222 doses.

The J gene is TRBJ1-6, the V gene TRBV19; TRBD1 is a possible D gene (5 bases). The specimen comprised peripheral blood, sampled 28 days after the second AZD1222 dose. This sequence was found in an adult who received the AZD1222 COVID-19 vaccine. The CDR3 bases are TGTGCCAGTAGTATACTGGGGACGGTTGATTCACCCCTCCACTTT. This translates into CASSILGTVDSPLHF.